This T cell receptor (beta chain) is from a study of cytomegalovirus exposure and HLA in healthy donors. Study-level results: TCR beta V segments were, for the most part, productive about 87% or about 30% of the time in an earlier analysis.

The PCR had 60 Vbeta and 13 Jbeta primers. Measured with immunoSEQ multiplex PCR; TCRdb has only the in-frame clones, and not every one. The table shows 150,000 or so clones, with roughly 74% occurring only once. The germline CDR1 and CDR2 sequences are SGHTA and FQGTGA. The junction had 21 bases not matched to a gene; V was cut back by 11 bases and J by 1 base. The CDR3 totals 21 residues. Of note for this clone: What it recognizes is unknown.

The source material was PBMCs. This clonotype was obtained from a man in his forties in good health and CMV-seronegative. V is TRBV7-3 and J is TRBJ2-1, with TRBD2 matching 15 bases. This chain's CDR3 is CAASTVGTSGGPDPSYNEQFF. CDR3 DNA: TGTGCCGCCTCTACCGTGGGGACTAGCGGGGGGCCCGACCCATCCTACAATGAGCAGTTCTTC.